Listed below are T cell receptor beta chains from one sample, sequenced in a study of human T cells and chemical hapten exposure. TCRdb reprocessed the RACE reads with MiXCR, giving one entry per CDR3 protein. Here the sample spans around 350,000 distinct CDR3 sequences, 5.5% being singletons. The sequenced sample was whole blood, obtained in connection with sensitization to the hapten diphenylcyclopropenone (DPC). The receptors shown here come from a woman younger than 35 with alopecia areata. Some clones in this sample may be carry-over from other donors' samples. Both conserved end residues are part of each CDR3. Fields, in order: clone size, D gene, V gene, J gene, CDR3 protein, CDR3 DNA. D genes are given only for firm matches. Part of the rows lack a size; the others show once, few, many or a class for expanded clones.

size: many; D: .; V: TRBV6-2/TRBV6-3; J: TRBJ2-2; CDR3: CAIRQKNTGELFF; DNA: TGTGCCATCAGACAGAAGAACACCGGGGAGCTGTTTTTT
size: few; D: TRBD1; V: TRBV28; J: TRBJ2-3; CDR3: CASSSDRGKYF; DNA: TGTGCCAGCAGCTCAGACAGGGGCAAGTATTTT
size: many; D: .; V: TRBV28; J: TRBJ2-3; CDR3: CASSSLRDTQYF; DNA: TGTGCCAGCAGTTCCCTCAGGGATACGCAGTATTTT
size: few; D: TRBD2; V: TRBV12-3/TRBV12-4; J: TRBJ2-1; CDR3: CASRRSLAGGLDEQFF; DNA: TGTGCCAGCAGGCGATCACTAGCGGGGGGGCTGGATGAGCAGTTCTTC
size: few; D: .; V: TRBV12-3/TRBV12-4; J: TRBJ1-2; CDR3: CASSLLGGPYGYTF; DNA: TGTGCCAGCAGTTTATTAGGGGGTCCCTATGGCTACACCTTC
size: few; D: .; V: TRBV29-1; J: TRBJ2-7; CDR3: CSVGRIRAEQYF; DNA: TGCAGCGTTGGAAGGATCCGTGCGGAGCAGTACTTC
size: few; D: .; V: TRBV6-1; J: TRBJ1-5; CDR3: CASIPTTPQTRKGNQPQHF; DNA: TGTGCCAGCATCCCTACTACCCCCCAAACGAGGAAGGGCAATCAGCCCCAGCATTTT
size: many; D: TRBD2; V: TRBV12-3/TRBV12-4; J: TRBJ2-1; CDR3: CASSLGVSGGAAGQFF; DNA: TGTGCCAGCAGTTTAGGGGTTAGCGGGGGGGCCGCAGGGCAGTTCTTC
size: many; D: TRBD1; V: TRBV12-3/TRBV12-4; J: TRBJ1-4; CDR3: CASRTRQGGNEKLFF; DNA: TGTGCCAGCAGAACTCGACAGGGCGGGAATGAAAAACTGTTTTTT
size: .; D: TRBD1; V: TRBV6-2/TRBV6-3; J: TRBJ1-5; CDR3: CASSRRDSDQPQHF; DNA: TGTGCCAGCTCCCGCCGGGACAGCGATCAGCCCCAGCATTTT
size: few; D: .; V: TRBV5-1; J: TRBJ2-7; CDR3: CASSPDSPSYEQYF; DNA: TGCGCCAGCAGCCCGGACAGCCCCTCCTACGAGCAGTACTTC
size: many; D: .; V: TRBV7-9; J: TRBJ1-5; CDR3: CASSLDSAQGQPQHF; DNA: TGTGCCAGCAGCTTAGATTCAGCCCAGGGACAGCCCCAGCATTTT
size: many; D: TRBD2; V: TRBV7-6; J: TRBJ2-7; CDR3: CASSSGLVNEQYF; DNA: TGTGCCAGCAGCTCGGGACTAGTAAACGAGCAGTACTTC
size: .; D: TRBD1; V: TRBV7-2; J: TRBJ1-5; CDR3: CASSVDRGLKPQHF; DNA: TGTGCCAGCAGCGTGGACAGGGGCCTCAAGCCCCAGCATTTT
size: .; D: TRBD1; V: TRBV12-3/TRBV12-4; J: TRBJ1-2; CDR3: CASSVAGTAAYGYTF; DNA: TGTGCCAGCAGTGTTGCCGGGACAGCCGCCTATGGCTACACCTTC
size: .; D: .; V: TRBV20-1; J: TRBJ1-3; CDR3: CSAAATGNTIYF; DNA: TGCAGTGCGGCGGCCACCGGAAACACCATATATTTT
size: few; D: .; V: TRBV4-1; J: TRBJ2-4; CDR3: CASSPLLAWEAKNIQYF; DNA: TGCGCCAGCAGCCCCCTCCTGGCATGGGAGGCCAAAAACATTCAGTACTTC
size: many; D: .; V: TRBV6-2/TRBV6-3; J: TRBJ2-1; CDR3: CASSPGDVSYNEQFF; DNA: TGTGCCAGCAGCCCCGGGGACGTTTCCTACAATGAGCAGTTCTTC
size: few; D: .; V: TRBV19; J: TRBJ2-7; CDR3: CASSIGGGFSYEQYF; DNA: TGTGCCAGTAGTATAGGAGGAGGGTTCTCCTACGAGCAGTACTTC
size: many; D: .; V: TRBV18; J: TRBJ2-3; CDR3: CASSPRLPDTQYF; DNA: TGTGCCAGCTCACCCCGTCTGCCAGATACGCAGTATTTT
size: .; D: TRBD1; V: TRBV18; J: TRBJ1-1; CDR3: CASSPRQGDTEAFF; DNA: TGTGCCAGCTCACCACGACAGGGGGACACTGAAGCTTTCTTT
size: .; D: TRBD2; V: TRBV7-3; J: TRBJ2-6; CDR3: CASSTPGLAGASSGANVLTF; DNA: TGTGCCAGCAGCACCCCGGGACTAGCGGGGGCTTCGTCCGGGGCCAACGTCCTGACTTTC